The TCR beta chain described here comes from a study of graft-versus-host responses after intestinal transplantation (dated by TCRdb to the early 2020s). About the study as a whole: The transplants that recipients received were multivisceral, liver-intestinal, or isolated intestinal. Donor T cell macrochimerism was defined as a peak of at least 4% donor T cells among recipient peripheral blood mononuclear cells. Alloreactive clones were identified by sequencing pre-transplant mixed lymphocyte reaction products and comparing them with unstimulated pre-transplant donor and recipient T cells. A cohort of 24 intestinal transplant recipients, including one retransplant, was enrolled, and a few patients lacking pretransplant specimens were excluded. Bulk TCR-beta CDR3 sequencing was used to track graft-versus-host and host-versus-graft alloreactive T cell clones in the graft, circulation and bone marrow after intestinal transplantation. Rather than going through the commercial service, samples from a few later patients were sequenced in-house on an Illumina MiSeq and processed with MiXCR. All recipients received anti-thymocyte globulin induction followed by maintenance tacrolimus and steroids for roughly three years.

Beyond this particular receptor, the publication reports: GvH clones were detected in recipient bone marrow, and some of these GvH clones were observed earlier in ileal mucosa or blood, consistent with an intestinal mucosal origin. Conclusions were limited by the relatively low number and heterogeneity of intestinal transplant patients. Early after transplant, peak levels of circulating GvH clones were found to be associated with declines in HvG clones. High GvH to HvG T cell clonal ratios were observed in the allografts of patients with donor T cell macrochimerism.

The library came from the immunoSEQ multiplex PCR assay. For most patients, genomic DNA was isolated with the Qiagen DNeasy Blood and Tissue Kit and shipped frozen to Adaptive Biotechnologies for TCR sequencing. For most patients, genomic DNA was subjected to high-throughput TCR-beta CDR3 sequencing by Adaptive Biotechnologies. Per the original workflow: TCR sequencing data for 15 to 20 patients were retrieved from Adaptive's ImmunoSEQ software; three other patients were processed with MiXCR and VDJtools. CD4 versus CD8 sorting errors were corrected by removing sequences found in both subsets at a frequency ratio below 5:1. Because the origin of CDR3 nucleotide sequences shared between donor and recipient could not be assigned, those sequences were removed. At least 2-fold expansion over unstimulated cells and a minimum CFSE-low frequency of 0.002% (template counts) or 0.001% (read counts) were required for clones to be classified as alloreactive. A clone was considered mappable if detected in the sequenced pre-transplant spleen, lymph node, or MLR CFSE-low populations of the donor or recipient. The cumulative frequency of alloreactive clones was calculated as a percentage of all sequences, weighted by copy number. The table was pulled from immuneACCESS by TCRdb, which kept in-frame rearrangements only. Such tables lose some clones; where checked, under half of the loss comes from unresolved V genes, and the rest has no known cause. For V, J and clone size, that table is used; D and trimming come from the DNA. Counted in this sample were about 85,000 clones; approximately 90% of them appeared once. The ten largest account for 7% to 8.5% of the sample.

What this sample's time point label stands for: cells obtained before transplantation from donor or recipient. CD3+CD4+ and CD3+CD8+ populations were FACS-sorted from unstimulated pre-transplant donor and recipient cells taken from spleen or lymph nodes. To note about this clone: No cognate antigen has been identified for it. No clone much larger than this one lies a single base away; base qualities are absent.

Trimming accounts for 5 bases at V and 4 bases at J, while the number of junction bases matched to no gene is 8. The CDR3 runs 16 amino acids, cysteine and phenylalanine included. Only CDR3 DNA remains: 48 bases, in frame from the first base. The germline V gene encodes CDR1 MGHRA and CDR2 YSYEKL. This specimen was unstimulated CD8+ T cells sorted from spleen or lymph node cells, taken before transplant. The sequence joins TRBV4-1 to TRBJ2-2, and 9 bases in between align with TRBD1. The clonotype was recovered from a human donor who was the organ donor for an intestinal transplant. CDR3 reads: CASSLRTGEGTGELFF. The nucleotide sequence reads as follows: TGCGCCAGCAGCTTACGGACAGGGGAGGGCACCGGGGAGCTGTTTTTT.